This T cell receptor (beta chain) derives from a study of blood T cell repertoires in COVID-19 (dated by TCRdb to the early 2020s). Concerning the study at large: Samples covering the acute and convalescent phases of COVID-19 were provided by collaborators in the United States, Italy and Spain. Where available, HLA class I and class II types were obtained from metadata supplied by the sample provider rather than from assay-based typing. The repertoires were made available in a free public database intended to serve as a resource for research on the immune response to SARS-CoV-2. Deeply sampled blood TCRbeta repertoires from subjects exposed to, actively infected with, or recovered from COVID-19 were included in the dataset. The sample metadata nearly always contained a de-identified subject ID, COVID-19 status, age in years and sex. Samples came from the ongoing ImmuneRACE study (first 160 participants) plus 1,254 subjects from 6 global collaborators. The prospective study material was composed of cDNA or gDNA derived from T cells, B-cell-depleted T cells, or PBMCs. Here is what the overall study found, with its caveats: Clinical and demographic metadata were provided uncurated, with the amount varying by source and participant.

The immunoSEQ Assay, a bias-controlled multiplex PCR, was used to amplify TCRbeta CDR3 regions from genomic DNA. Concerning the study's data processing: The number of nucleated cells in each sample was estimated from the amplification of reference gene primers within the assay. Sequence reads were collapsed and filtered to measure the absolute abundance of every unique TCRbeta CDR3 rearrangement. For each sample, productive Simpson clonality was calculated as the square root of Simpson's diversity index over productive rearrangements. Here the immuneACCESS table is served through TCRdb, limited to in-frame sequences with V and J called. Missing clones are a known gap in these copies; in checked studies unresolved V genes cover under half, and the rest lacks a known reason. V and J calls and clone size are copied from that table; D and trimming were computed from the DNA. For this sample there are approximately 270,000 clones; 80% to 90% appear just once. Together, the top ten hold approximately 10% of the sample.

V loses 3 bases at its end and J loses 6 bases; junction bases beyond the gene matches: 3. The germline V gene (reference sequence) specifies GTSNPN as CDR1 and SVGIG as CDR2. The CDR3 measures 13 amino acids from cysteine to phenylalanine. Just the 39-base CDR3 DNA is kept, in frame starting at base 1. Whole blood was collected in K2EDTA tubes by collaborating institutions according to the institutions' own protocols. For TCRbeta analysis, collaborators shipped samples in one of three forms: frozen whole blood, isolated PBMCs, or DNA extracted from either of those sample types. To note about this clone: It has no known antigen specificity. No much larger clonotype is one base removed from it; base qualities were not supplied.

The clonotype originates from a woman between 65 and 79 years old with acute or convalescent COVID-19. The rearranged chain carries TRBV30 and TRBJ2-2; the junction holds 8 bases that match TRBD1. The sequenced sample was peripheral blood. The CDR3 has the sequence CAWSDRGAGELFF. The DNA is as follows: TGTGCCTGGAGCGACAGGGGCGCCGGGGAGCTGTTTTTT.